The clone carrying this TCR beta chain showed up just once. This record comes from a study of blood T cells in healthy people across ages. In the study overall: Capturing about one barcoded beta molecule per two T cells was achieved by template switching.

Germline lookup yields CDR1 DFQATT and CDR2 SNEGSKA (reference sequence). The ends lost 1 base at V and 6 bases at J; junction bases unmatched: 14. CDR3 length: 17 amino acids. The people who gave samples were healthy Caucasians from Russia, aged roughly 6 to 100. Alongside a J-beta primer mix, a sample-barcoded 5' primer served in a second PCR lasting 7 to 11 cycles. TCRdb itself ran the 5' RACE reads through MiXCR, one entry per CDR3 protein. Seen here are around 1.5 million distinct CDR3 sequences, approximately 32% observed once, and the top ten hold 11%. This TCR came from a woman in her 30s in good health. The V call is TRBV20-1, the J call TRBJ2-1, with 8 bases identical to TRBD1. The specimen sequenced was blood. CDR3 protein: CSARGTGQGLRGNEQFF. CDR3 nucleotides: TGCAGTGCTAGAGGGACTGGACAGGGTTTGAGAGGCAATGAGCAGTTCTTC.